This T cell receptor beta chain is drawn from a study of T cells in Graves' hyperthyroidism and ophthalmopathy (dated by TCRdb to the late 2010s). Regarding the research as a whole: Peripheral blood samples were taken at the time of initial diagnosis, prior to any treatment. TCR V-J signatures able to tell the groups apart were searched for in a discovery cohort of some 100 patients, of whom roughly 42 had Graves' ophthalmopathy and around 58 had stable Graves' hyperthyroidism. Prospective prediction of ophthalmopathy was tested in an independent validation cohort consisting of roughly 19 hyperthyroidism patients and some 17 patients who later progressed to ophthalmopathy. The approximately 90 discovery patients were divided at random into training and test sets in a 7:3 ratio. The study also compared thyroid tissue and blood T-cell repertoires from 5 to 7 Graves' hyperthyroidism patients. After blood sampling, hyperthyroidism patients were treated with methimazole at a starting dose of 30 mg daily, and ophthalmopathy patients were treated with high-dose intravenous methylprednisolone. According to the paper, TCR Vbeta CDR3 sequencing was carried out on more than 120 peripheral blood samples, which came from 40 to 45 ophthalmopathy, 80 or so hyperthyroidism and some 17 progressor patients.

Stable Graves' hyperthyroidism was defined as the absence of progression to ophthalmopathy over 18 months of follow-up. Hyperthyroidism patients were newly diagnosed, with disease duration under 2 months, and aged 18 to 65 years. Exclusion was applied to patients with uncontrolled infections, other autoimmune diseases, pregnancy or lactation. Diagnoses relied on clinical symptoms, serum thyroxine and TRAb, thyroid ultrasound and orbital computed tomography. PBMCs were isolated from 10 ml of fresh peripheral blood by Ficoll-Paque density gradient centrifugation. Trizol reagent was used to extract total RNA, and RNA quality was then checked on an Agilent 2100 Bioanalyzer. The TCR beta CDR3 regions were amplified from the RNA transcripts. For the first round of RT-PCR on the TCR CDR3, the HTBI primer set was used together with the Qiagen OneStep RT-PCR kit. The libraries were constructed in a second round of multiplex PCR and then size-selected and purified. Paired-end sequencing of the libraries was performed with 100 bp reads on an Illumina HiSeq2000. In the original analysis: SOAPnuke was used to process the raw data, throwing out any read that contained adapters or uncalled bases, had a mean Phred below 15, or lacked an exact constant-primer or identifier match. High-quality paired reads were merged using COPE v1.2.5, and each unique nucleotide sequence was defined as a clonotype. Clonotypes were aligned to IMGT TRBV, TRBD and TRBJ reference segments using MiTCR v1.1. The analysis was restricted to V-J combinations with a frequency above 0.0001, which together covered 99.2% of the repertoires. A TCS score was defined as the ratio of F50 (clonal expansion) to E x V (chaos), with BLOSUM62-based TCRdist applied between CDR3 peptides within each V-J. Welch's t-statistics and random forest reduced roughly 540 V-J features to fewer than 15, which were used in a naive Bayes classifier (R e1071). TCRdb reprocessed the public reads (quality trimming at Q25 with fastp, clone calling with MiXCR) and kept in-frame beta chains. Entries are consolidated by CDR3 protein sequence, retaining the most common genes and DNA. Clone size and V and J calls follow TCRdb, not the original study. This sample lists roughly 420,000 distinct CDR3 sequences; 12% to 15% were detected once. 5% to 6% of the sample is in the top ten clones.

Study-wide conclusions, independent of this receptor: A model built on a 13 V-J signature distinguished ophthalmopathy from stable hyperthyroidism, reaching roughly 88% sensitivity and around 81% specificity in cross-validation and 80%/75% in testing. Most expanded thyroid clonotypes (frequency above 0.001) were also found in blood, which suggests that blood repertoires may mirror thyroid immune responses. During validation, the model predicted progression to ophthalmopathy a median of around 6 months ahead of onset, with more than 60% sensitivity and more than 72% specificity. Sample size was not statistically predetermined, and blinding of investigators to group allocation was not performed.

This clonotype has more than one count but fewer than ten. There is no known antigen for this receptor. Base qualities were left out, and no much larger clone turns up one base away. Sequenced: blood. This receptor was obtained from a woman younger than 30 with Graves' hyperthyroidism.

Read as DNA, the sequence is TGCAGTGCTAGAGGGGGATTTGAGCAGTTCTTC. Translated, this is CSARGGFEQFF. The chain was built from TRBV20-1 and TRBJ2-1; the D gene cannot be resolved reliably. The CDR3 starts with the cysteine, ends with the phenylalanine, and has 11 residues. Here the CDR3 DNA is all that survives: 33 bases in frame from base 1. From a lookup of the germline V gene (reference sequence), CDR1 and CDR2 are DFQATT and SNEGSKA. At the junction V is shortened by 1 base and J by 9 bases, with 7 bases in between.